This T cell receptor (beta chain) was identified in a study of PD-L1 blockade in urothelial cancer. As for this clone: What it recognizes is unknown.

V lost 5 bases, J lost 3 bases, and 3 bases stayed unmatched. Germline V gene data show CDR1 as SEHNR and CDR2 as FQNEAQ (reference sequence). The CDR3 contains 15 residues. Study conclusions and caveats: Larger 3-week expansion of tumor-associated blood clones was seen in durable-benefit patients.

Profiled with immunoSEQ multiplex PCR; TCRdb holds only in-frame clones, not every one. The sample holds fewer than 130,000 clones, over 75% seen once. The TCR originated in a man between 50 and 59 years old with urothelial cancer. V usage is TRBV7-9 and J usage is TRBJ1-6; 8 bases are shared with TRBD1. Specimen: PBMCs, collected around atezolizumab (anti-PD-L1) treatment. This CDR3 reads CASSPGGFYNSPLHF. In nucleotides, the CDR3 is TGTGCCAGCAGCCCAGGGGGCTTCTATAATTCACCCCTCCACTTT.